This T cell receptor (beta chain) was found in a study of T cell responses to AZD1222 COVID-19 vaccine. Broader study findings: None of the repertoires were sampled until the peak T cell response had passed. Clonal diversity was possibly underestimated, and white British individuals and females predominated among donors. The study identified only a handful of AZD1222 recipients as seropositive at baseline. Across the whole spike, CD4 TCRs peaked at regions 160-218 and 743-854.

As to this clone: Its antigen remains unknown.

This CDR3 spans 17 amino acids. V shed 4 bases and J shed 3 bases, with 20 bases lying between them. Germline V gene sequence: CDR1 SGDLS, CDR2 YYNGEE. Here immunoSEQ multiplex PCR was the method, and the copy in TCRdb shows in-frame clones only, minus some. The repertoire holds approximately 170,000 clones, with less than 95% as singletons. The sample here was peripheral blood, taken on day 0 of AZD1222 vaccination. The TCR was taken from an adult in good health. This chain connects TRBV9 to TRBJ1-3, with D possibly being TRBD1 (6 bases). The CDR3: CASSLGGTGLFGNTIYF. Here the CDR3 DNA reads TGTGCCAGCAGCTTGGGGGGAACAGGGCTATTTGGAAACACCATATATTTT. Complete variable domain (other parts from reference TRBV9 and TRBJ1-3): DSGVTQTPKHLITATGQRVTLRCSPRSGDLSVYWYQQSLDQGLQFLIQYYNGEERAKGNILERFSAQQFPDLHSELNLSSLELGDSALYFCASSLGGTGLFGNTIYFGEGSWLTVV.